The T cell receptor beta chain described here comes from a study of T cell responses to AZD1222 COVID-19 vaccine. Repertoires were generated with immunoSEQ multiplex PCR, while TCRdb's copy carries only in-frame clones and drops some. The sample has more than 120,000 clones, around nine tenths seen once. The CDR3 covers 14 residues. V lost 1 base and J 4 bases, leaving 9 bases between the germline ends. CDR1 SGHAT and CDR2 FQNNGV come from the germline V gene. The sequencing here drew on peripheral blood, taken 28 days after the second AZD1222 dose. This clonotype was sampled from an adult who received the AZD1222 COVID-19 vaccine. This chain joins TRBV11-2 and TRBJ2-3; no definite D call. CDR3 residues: CASSLAATADTQYF. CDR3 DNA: TGTGCCAGCAGCTTAGCGGCTACCGCAGATACGCAGTATTTT.